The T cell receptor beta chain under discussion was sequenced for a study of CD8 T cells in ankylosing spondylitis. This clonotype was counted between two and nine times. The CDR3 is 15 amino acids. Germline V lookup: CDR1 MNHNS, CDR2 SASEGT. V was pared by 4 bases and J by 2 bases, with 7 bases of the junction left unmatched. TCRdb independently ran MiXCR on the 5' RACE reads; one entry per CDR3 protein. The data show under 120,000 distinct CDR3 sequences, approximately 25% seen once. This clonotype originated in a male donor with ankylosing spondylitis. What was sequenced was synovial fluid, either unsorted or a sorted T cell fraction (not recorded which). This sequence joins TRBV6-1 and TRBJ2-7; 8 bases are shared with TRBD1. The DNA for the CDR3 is TGTGCCAGCAGTGCCCGGACAGGGTGCACCTACGAGCAGTACTTC. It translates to CASSARTGCTYEQYF.